These 20 T cell receptor beta chains originate from one sample sequenced in a study of blood T cells in healthy people across ages. Next came a second PCR, run for roughly 6 to 11 cycles, which used a sample-barcoded 5' primer along with a J-beta primer mix. Via MiXCR, TCRdb re-called the 5' RACE reads, giving one row per CDR3 protein. The data contain about 640,000 distinct CDR3 sequences, approximately 59% of them singletons. The specimen was blood. The receptors come from a man between 60 and 75 years old in good health.

There are a few counts of this clonotype. The chain carries TRBV29-1 and TRBJ2-5; TRBD2 is a possible D gene (6 bases). The germline CDR1 and CDR2 sequences are SQVTM and ANQGSEA. This CDR3 region has 15 residues. V lost 6 bases and J 1 base, leaving 18 bases between the germline ends. The CDR3 DNA reads TGCAGCGTCGGAGGGGCTAGCGCCGTCCAAGAGACCCAGTACTTC. This sequence encodes CSVGGASAVQETQYF.

This clonotype has just a few counts. The V call is TRBV20-1, the J call TRBJ2-5; D unclear. CDR3 size: 11 residues. The germline gives CDR1 DFQATT, CDR2 SNEGSKA (reference sequence). Trimming took 5 bases from V and 2 from J, leaving 6 bases between them. The CDR3 nucleotides read TGCAGTGCTGACAAACAAGAGACCCAGTACTTC. It encodes CSADKQETQYF.

The rearrangement links TRBV27 to TRBJ2-6, with TRBD2 as a possible D gene (5 bases). This CDR3 comprises 14 residues. Germline V gene data show CDR1 as MNHEY and CDR2 as SMNVEV (reference sequence). Deletions cut 3 bases from V and 4 bases from J, with 7 bases between. The CDR3: CASSLGVGANVLTF. In DNA, the CDR3 is TGTGCCAGCAGTTTGGGAGTCGGGGCCAACGTCCTGACTTTC.

V is TRBV12-3 or TRBV12-4 and J is TRBJ2-1; a weak D match, TRBD2 (6 bases). This CDR3 is built from 13 residues. The ends were cut back, 2 bases at V and 8 bases at J, with 10 bases in the middle. The CDR3 reads CASSLHGEDEQFF. The DNA for the CDR3 is TGTGCCAGCAGTTTACACGGGGAGGATGAGCAGTTCTTC.

This clonotype occurred a few times. The chain is built from TRBV12-3 or TRBV12-4 and TRBJ2-7, with D hard to call. Trimming removed 1 base from V and 2 bases from J, with 12 bases in between. The CDR3 is 15 residues long. CDR3 sequence (DNA): TGTGCCAGCAGTTTAGTTCTCCGGCGGACCTACGAGCAGTACTTC. Its protein is CASSLVLRRTYEQYF.

This clonotype was seen many times. The chain uses TRBV24-1 and TRBJ2-3, with D possibly TRBD2 on 5 matching bases. V was shortened by 1 base and J by 2 bases, with 9 bases between the two germline ends. CDR3 size: 15 residues. The germline gives CDR1 KGHDR, CDR2 SFDVKD. The CDR3 sequence: CATSDFGGPTDTQYF. The CDR3 DNA reads TGTGCCACCAGTGATTTCGGAGGTCCCACAGATACGCAGTATTTT.

This clonotype was detected only a few times. The V and J genes are TRBV29-1 and TRBJ2-5; D is undetermined. CDR1 is SQVTM, CDR2 ANQGSEA, per germline. The V gene lost 1 base and the J gene lost 3 bases, with 9 bases spanning the gap. The CDR3 spans 13 residues. DNA for the CDR3: TGCAGCGTTGAAGTAGGAATCGAAGAGACCCAGTACTTC. Translation: CSVEVGIEETQYF.

This clonotype was picked up a small number of times. As DNA, the CDR3 is TGTGCCAGCAGCCAAGGGCGGGGCCGATCCTACGAGCAGTACTTC. Protein: CASSQGRGRSYEQYF. This chain connects TRBV3-1 to TRBJ2-7; D might be TRBD2 (6 bases). CDR1 and CDR2 (germline): LGHDT, YNNKEL (reference sequence). CDR3 length: 15 residues. Trimming removed 1 base from V and 1 base from J, with 11 bases in between.

This sequence joins TRBV6-1 and TRBJ2-5; D gene uncertain. In germline, CDR1 is MNHNS, CDR2 SASEGT. This CDR3 is 14 amino acids long. Trimming removed 5 bases from V and 2 bases from J, with 12 bases in between. The CDR3 coding sequence is TGTGCCAGCAGTCCCCAGCGTTGGCAAGAGACCCAGTACTTC. The encoded protein is CASSPQRWQETQYF.

The rearrangement joins TRBV7-2 to TRBJ2-3; D call uncertain. In germline, CDR1 is SGHTA, CDR2 FQGNSA. The CDR3 covers 15 residues. Trimming removed 6 bases at V and 4 bases at J, with 17 bases between. The CDR3 bases are TGTGCCAGCAGAAATAGTGGTATTGGGCCAGATACGCAGTATTTT. Translated: CASRNSGIGPDTQYF.

The chain joins TRBV6-1 to TRBJ2-1; D is possibly TRBD1 or TRBD2 (5 bases each). The CDR3 is made up of 14 amino acids. Germline CDR1 and CDR2: MNHNS and SASEGT. The ends were cut back, 6 bases at V and 7 bases at J, with 16 bases in the middle. The CDR3, as DNA: TGTGCCAGCAGGGCTCGGGGCTCCGGGAATGAGCAGTTCTTC. Its translation: CASRARGSGNEQFF.

The V gene is TRBV5-1, the J gene TRBJ1-1, with TRBD1 identical over 8 bases. Losses at the gene ends were 2 bases for V and 4 bases for J; bases not matched to a gene: 4. CDR1 and CDR2 (germline): SGHRS, YFSETQ. The CDR3 runs to 14 residues. In nucleotides, the CDR3 is TGCGCCAGCAGCTTCACAGGGGGGGCCACTGAAGCTTTCTTT. Its translation: CASSFTGGATEAFF.

The chain recombines TRBV7-6 with TRBJ2-1, with D tentatively TRBD1 (5 bases). The length of the CDR3 is 14 residues. Trimming removed 0 bases at V and 7 bases at J, with 10 bases between. Germline-derived CDR1 and CDR2 are SGHVS and FNYEAQ. Here the CDR3 DNA reads TGTGCCAGCAGCTTAGCCGAGACAGAGAATGAGCAGTTCTTC. The encoded protein is CASSLAETENEQFF.

The CDR3 sequence: CASRAAGAGDEQFF. The CDR3 DNA follows: TGTGCCAGCAGGGCGGCGGGGGCCGGGGATGAGCAGTTCTTC. V and J are TRBV6-1 and TRBJ2-1; D possibly corresponds to TRBD2 (7 bases). V was clipped by 6 bases and J by 8 bases, with 17 bases between them. The CDR3 runs 14 residues. Germline loops: CDR1 MNHNS, CDR2 SASEGT.

The chain joins TRBV5-6 to TRBJ1-5; D might be TRBD1 (5 bases). The germline V and J ends were trimmed by 3 bases and 5 bases, with 9 bases remaining between them. Germline CDR1 is SGHDT and CDR2 is YYEEEE. This CDR3 comprises 13 residues. The CDR3 here is CASSSGTYQPQHF. In DNA, the CDR3 is TGTGCCAGCAGCTCCGGGACCTATCAGCCCCAGCATTTT.

This clonotype was counted only a few times. This chain joins TRBV3-1 and TRBJ1-4; TRBD1 agrees at 9 bases. V dropped 0 bases and J dropped 8; count of bases not matched to a gene: 7. Germline CDR1 LGHDT, CDR2 YNNKEL (reference sequence). This CDR3 has 16 amino acids. Written as DNA, the CDR3 is TGTGCCAGCAGCCAAGAACCGGGACAGGGCCCAGAAAAACTGTTTTTT. Amino acids: CASSQEPGQGPEKLFF.

The chain joins TRBV3-1 to TRBJ2-7, with D possibly being TRBD2 (6 bases). The J call is in doubt because the DNA end fits TRBJ2-5 better. Germline V gene sequence: CDR1 LGHDT, CDR2 YNNKEL (reference sequence). The CDR3 contains 13 residues. The CDR3 reads CASSPRGAGTQYF. The CDR3 nucleotides read TGTGCCAGCAGCCCGCGGGGCGCAGGGACCCAGTACTTC.

The chain combines TRBV12-3 or TRBV12-4 with TRBJ1-6; tentatively, D is TRBD1 (5 bases). The CDR3 covers 14 residues. The V end was cut by 6 bases, the J end by 8 bases, with 14 bases between. DNA of the CDR3: TGTGCCAGCAGCACCGGGACCGGTGATTCACCCCTCCACTTT. Its translation is CASSTGTGDSPLHF.

On this clonotype: A much larger clone differs by one base, so this may be a read error. The chain couples TRBV29-1 to TRBJ2-5; TRBD1 is a possible D gene (5 bases). In germline, CDR1 is SQVTM, CDR2 ANQGSEA. The V gene lost 8 bases and the J gene lost 5 bases, with 18 bases spanning the gap. The CDR3 totals 13 residues. The CDR3 DNA sequence: TGCAGCATACAGCTCCCAGGGTACGAGACCCAGTACTTC. Translation: CSIQLPGYETQYF.

This clonotype was counted only a few times. The chain couples TRBV12-3 or TRBV12-4 to TRBJ1-2; D unclear. Trimming shortened V by 3 bases and J by 6 bases, and 5 bases separated the two germline ends. The length of the CDR3 is 11 residues. CDR3 sequence reads: CASSLQDGYTF. Here the CDR3 DNA reads TGTGCCAGCAGTTTGCAGGATGGCTACACCTTC.